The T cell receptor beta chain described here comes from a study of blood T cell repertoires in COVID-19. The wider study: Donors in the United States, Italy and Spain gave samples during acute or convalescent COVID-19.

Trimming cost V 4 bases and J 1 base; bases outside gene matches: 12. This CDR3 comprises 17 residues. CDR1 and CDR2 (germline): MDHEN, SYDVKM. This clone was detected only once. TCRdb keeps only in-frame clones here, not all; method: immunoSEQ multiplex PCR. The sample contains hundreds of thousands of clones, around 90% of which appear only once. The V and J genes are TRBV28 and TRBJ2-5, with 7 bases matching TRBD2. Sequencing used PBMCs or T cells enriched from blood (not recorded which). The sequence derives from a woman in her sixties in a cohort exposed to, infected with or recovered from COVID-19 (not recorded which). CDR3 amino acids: CASSSRGAGVGQETQYF. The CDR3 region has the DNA TGTGCCAGCAGTTCCCGAGGCGCGGGAGTAGGCCAAGAGACCCAGTACTTC.